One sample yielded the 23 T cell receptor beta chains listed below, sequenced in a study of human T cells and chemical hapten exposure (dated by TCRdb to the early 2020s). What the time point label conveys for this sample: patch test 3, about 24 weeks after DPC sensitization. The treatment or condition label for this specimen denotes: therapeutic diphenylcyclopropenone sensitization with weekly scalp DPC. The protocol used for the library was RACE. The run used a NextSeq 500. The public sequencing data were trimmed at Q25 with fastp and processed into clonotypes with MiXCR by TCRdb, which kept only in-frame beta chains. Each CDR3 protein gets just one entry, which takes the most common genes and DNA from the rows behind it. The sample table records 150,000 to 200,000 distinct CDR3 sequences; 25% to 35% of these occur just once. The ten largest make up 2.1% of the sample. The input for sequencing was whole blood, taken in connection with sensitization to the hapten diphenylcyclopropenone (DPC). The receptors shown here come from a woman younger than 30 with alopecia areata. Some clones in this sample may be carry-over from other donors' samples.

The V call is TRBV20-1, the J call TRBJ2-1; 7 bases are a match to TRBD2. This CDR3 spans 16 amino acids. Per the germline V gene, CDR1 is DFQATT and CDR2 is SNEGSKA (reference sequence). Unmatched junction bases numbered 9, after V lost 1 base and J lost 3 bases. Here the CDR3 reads CSARAPRAGIYNEQFF. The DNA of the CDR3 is TGCAGTGCTAGAGCCCCTAGAGCGGGAATCTACAATGAGCAGTTCTTC.

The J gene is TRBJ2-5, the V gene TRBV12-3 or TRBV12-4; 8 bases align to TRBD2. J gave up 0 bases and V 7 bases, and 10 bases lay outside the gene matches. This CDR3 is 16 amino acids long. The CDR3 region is CASTRMSGGYQETQYF. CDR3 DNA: TGTGCCAGCACTAGAATGTCGGGGGGGTACCAAGAGACCCAGTACTTC.

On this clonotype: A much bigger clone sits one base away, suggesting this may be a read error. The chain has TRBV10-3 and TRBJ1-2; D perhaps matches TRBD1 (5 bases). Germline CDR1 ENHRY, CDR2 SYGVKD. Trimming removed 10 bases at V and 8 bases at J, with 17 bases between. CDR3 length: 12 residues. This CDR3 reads CATEGRREGYTF. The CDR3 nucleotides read TGTGCCACAGAGGGGCGCAGGGAAGGCTACACCTTC.

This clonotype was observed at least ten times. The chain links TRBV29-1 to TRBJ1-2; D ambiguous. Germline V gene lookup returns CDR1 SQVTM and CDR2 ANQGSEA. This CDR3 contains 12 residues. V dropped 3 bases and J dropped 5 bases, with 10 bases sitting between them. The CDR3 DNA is TGCAGCGTTGATACAGACTTATATGGCTACACCTTC. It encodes CSVDTDLYGYTF.

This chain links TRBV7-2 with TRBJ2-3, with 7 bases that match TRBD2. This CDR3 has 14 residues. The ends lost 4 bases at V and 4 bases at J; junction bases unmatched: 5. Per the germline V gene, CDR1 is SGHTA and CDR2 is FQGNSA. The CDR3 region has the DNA TGTGCCAGCAGCTCCCGACTAGCCCCAGATACGCAGTATTTT. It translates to CASSSRLAPDTQYF.

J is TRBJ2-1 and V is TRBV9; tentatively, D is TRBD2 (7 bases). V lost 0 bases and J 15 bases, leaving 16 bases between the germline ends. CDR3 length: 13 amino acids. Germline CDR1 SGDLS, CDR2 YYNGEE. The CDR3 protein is CASSVGGRERLFF. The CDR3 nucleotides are TGTGCCAGCAGCGTAGGGGGGCGGGAGAGGTTGTTCTTC.

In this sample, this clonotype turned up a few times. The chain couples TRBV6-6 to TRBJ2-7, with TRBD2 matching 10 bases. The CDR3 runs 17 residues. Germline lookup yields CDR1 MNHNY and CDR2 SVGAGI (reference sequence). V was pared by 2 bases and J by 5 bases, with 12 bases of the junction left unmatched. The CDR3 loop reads CASSYPPAGGPRNEQYF. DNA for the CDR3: TGTGCCAGCAGTTACCCTCCAGCGGGAGGGCCTCGGAACGAGCAGTACTTC.

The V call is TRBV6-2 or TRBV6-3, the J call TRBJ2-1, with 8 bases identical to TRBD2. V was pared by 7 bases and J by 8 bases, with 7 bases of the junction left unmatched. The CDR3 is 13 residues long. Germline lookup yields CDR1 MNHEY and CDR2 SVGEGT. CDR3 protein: CASKGSGRYEQFF. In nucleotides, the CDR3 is TGTGCCAGCAAAGGAAGCGGGAGATATGAGCAGTTCTTC.

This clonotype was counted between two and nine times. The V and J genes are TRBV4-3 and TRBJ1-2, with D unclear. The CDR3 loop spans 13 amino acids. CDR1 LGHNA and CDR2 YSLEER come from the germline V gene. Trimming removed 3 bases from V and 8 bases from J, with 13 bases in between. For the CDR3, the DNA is TGCGCCAGCAGCCACACGGCGACGAGAGGCTACACCTTC. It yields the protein CASSHTATRGYTF.

CDR3 DNA: TGTGCCAGCAGTTCCTCGACAGGGGATGAGCAGTTCTTC. This translates into CASSSSTGDEQFF. The V gene is TRBV12-3 or TRBV12-4, the J gene TRBJ2-1, with TRBD1 matching over 8 bases. Trimming took 4 bases from V and 8 from J; bases not matched to a gene: 4. The CDR3 totals 13 residues.

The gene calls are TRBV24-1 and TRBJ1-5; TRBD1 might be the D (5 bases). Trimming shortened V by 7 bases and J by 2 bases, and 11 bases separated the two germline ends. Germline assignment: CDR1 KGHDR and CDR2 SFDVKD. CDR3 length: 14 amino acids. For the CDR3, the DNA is TGTGCCACCAGAGCCAGGGACGGCAATCAGCCCCAGCATTTT. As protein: CATRARDGNQPQHF.

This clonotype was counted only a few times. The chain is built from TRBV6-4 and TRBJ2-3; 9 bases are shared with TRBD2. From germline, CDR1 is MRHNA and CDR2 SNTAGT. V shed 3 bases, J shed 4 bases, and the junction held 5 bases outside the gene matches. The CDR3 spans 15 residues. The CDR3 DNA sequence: TGTGCCAGCAGTGAAGGCGGGGGGGGACCAGATACGCAGTATTTT. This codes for CASSEGGGGPDTQYF.

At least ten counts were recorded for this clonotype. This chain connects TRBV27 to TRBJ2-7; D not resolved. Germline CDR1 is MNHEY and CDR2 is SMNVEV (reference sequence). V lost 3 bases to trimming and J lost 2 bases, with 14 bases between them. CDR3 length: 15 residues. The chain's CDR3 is CASSFLWTGAYEQYF. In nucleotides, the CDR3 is TGTGCCAGCAGTTTTCTCTGGACCGGAGCCTACGAGCAGTACTTC.

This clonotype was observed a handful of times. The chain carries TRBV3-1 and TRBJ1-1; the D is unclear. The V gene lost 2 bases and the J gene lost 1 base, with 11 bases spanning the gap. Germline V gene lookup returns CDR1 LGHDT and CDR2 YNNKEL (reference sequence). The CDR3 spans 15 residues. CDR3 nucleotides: TGTGCCAGCAGCCAATTGATCAGTCCGAACACTGAAGCTTTCTTT. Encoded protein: CASSQLISPNTEAFF. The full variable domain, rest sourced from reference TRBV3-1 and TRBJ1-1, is DTAVSQTPKYLVTQMGNDKSIKCEQNLGHDTMYWYKQDSKKFLKIMFSYNNKELIINETVPNRFSPKSPDKAHLNLHINSLELGDSAVYFCASSQLISPNTEAFFGQGTRLTVV.

The CDR3, as DNA: TGTGCCAGCAGCGTAGCTACGGGTTCACCCCTCCACTTT. Translated: CASSVATGSPLHF. V and J are TRBV9 and TRBJ1-6; D remains ambiguous. The CDR3 spans 13 residues. Germline-derived CDR1 and CDR2 are SGDLS and YYNGEE. V shed 0 bases and J shed 9 bases, with 7 bases lying between them.

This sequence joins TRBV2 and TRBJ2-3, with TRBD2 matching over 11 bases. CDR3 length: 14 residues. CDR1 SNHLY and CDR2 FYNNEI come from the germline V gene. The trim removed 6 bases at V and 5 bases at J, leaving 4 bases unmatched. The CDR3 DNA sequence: TGTGCCAGCAGAGGTAGCGGGGGGGGAGATACGCAGTATTTT. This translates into CASRGSGGGDTQYF. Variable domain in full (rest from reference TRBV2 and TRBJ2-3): EPEVTQTPSHQVTQMGQEVILRCVPISNHLYFYWYRQILGQKVEFLVSFYNNEISEKSEIFDDQFSVERPDGSNFTLKIRSTKLEDSAMYFCASRGSGGGDTQYFGPGTRLTVL.

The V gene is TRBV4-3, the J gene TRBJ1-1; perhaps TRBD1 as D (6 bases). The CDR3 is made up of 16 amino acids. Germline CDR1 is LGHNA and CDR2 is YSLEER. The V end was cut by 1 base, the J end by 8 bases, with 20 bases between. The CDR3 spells CASSQAFGTIEAEAFF. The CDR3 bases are TGCGCCAGCAGCCAAGCTTTTGGGACAATAGAGGCCGAAGCTTTCTTT.

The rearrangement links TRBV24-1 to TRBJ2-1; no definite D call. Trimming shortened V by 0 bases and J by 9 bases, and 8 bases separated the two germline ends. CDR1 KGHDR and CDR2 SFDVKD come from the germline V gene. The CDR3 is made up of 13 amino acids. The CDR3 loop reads CATSDLRLGEQFF. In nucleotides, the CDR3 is TGTGCCACCAGTGATTTGCGGTTAGGTGAGCAGTTCTTC.

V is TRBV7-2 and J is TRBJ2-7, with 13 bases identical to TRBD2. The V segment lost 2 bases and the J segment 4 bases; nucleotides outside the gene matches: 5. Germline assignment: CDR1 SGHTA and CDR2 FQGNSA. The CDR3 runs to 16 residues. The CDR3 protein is CASSLTSGRALYEQYF. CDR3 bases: TGTGCCAGCAGCTTAACTAGCGGGAGGGCCCTTTACGAGCAGTACTTC.

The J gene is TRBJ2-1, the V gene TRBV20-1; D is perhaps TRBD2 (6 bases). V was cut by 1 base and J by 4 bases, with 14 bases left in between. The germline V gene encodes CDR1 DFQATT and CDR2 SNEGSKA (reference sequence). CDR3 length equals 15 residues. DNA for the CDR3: TGCAGTGCTAGAGTCCGGGGGAGCGGGTACAATGAGCAGTTCTTC. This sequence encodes CSARVRGSGYNEQFF.

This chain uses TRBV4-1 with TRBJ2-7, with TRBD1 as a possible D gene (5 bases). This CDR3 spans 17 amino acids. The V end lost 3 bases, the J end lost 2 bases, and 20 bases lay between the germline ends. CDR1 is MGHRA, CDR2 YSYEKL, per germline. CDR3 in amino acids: CASSHPPRQGSTYEQYF. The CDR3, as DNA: TGCGCCAGCAGCCATCCCCCGCGCCAGGGTTCCACCTACGAGCAGTACTTC.

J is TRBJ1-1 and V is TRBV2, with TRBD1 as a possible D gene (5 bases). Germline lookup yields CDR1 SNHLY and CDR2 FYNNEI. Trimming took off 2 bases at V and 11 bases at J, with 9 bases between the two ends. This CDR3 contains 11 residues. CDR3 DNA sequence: TGTGCCAGCAGTGAAAGGGGCGCGGCTTTCTTT. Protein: CASSERGAAFF.

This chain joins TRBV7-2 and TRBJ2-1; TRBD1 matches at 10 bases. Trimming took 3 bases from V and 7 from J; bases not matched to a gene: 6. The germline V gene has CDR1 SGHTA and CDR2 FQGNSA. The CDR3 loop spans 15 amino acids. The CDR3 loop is CASSFPRDRGNEQFF. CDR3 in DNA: TGTGCCAGCAGCTTCCCTCGGGACAGGGGTAATGAGCAGTTCTTC.